The rows below give T cell receptor beta chains drawn from one sample of a study of molecular identifiers for immune sequencing clone quantification. TCRdb reanalysed the PCR reads using MiXCR and keeps one entry per CDR3 protein. This sample has under 600,000 distinct CDR3 sequences, with 20% to 25% found just once. The sample comprised naive CD8+ T cells from blood, with Jurkat cell RNA spiked in. The receptors were gathered from a human donor in good health. Some libraries in this study had Jurkat cell RNA spiked in. Both conserved end residues are part of each CDR3. D genes are given only for firm matches. Clone size is not always given. Where it is, it says once, few, many or a class for expanded clones.

V gene	J gene	D gene	clone size	CDR3 DNA	CDR3 protein
TRBV29-1	TRBJ1-2	-	many	TGCAGCGTTGTGGAGGGGCGCCCGATGAGTACAGGCTATGGCTACACCTTC	CSVVEGRPMSTGYGYTF
TRBV20-1	TRBJ2-7	TRBD2	many	TGCAGTGCTAGGACTAGCGGCGATTACGAGCAGTACTTC	CSARTSGDYEQYF
TRBV9	TRBJ1-1	TRBD1	-	TGTGCCAGCAGCTTCCTTGGGACAGGGGTCACTGAAGCTTTCTTT	CASSFLGTGVTEAFF
TRBV29-1	TRBJ1-1	TRBD1	few	TGCAGCGTTGGGCAGGGGGGGAACACTGAAGCTTTCTTT	CSVGQGGNTEAFF
TRBV11-2	TRBJ2-1	-	-	TGTGCCAGCAGCTCCTACGGAAGCGGAGGGGGGCCGAATGAGCAGTTCTTC	CASSSYGSGGGPNEQFF
TRBV12-3/TRBV12-4	TRBJ2-2	-	-	TGTGCCAGCAGTTCGGGCAGCCATGCTGCCGGGGGGCTGTTTTTT	CASSSGSHAAGGLFF
TRBV6-1	TRBJ2-3	-	few	TGTGCCAGCAGTGACTCAGCGGATCAATATACGCAGTATTTT	CASSDSADQYTQYF
TRBV12-3/TRBV12-4	TRBJ2-7	TRBD2	few	TGTGCCAGCACCGAAGACGGGGGGGGGCCGACCTACGAGCAGTACTTC	CASTEDGGGPTYEQYF
TRBV27	TRBJ2-1	TRBD2	-	TGTGCCAGCAGTTTTCCGGGACTAGCGAATGAGCAGTTCTTC	CASSFPGLANEQFF
TRBV15	TRBJ2-1	TRBD2	-	TGTGCCACCAGCAGGGGACTAGCCCTAATTAACAATGAGCAGTTCTTC	CATSRGLALINNEQFF
TRBV29-1	TRBJ2-7	-	-	TGCAGCGTCCAAACAGGGATCTACGAGCAGTACTTC	CSVQTGIYEQYF
TRBV2	TRBJ2-7	TRBD1	-	TGTGCCAGCACCGAAGGTAGCACAGGGGTCTCCCACGAGCAGTACTTC	CASTEGSTGVSHEQYF
TRBV20-1	TRBJ2-7	TRBD1	-	TGCAGTGCTAGAGATTTGGGGACAGAGGGCTACGAGCAGTACTTC	CSARDLGTEGYEQYF
TRBV7-8	TRBJ2-3	-	many	TGTGCCAGCAGCTTATGGACAGGCACAGATACGCAGTATTTT	CASSLWTGTDTQYF
TRBV27	TRBJ1-2	-	few	TGTGCCAGCAGGACGAGGTCTAACTATGGCTACACCTTC	CASRTRSNYGYTF
TRBV7-6	TRBJ1-4	TRBD1	many	TGTGCCAGCAGCGCAAAGGGGGCGCTTAATGAAAAACTGTTTTTT	CASSAKGALNEKLFF
TRBV2	TRBJ1-3	TRBD1	few	TGTGCCAGCAGTGATCTACCGACAGGGTTTGGAAACACCATATATTTT	CASSDLPTGFGNTIYF